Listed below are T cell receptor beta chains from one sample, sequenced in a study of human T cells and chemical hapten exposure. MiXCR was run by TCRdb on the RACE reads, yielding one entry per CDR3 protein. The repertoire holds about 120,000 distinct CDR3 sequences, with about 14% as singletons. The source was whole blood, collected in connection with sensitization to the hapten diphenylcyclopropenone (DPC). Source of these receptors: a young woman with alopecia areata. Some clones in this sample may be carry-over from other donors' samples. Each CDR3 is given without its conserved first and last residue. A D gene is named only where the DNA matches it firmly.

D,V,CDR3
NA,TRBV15,ATGRQSYNSPLH
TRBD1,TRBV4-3,ASSQWTGNTGELF
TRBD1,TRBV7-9,ASSITGAPEAF
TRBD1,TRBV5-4,ASSRRDRAGNTIY
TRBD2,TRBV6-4,ASSPLAGGLDTQY
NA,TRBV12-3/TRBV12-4,ATQPGYTGELF
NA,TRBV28,ASINARDTYEQY
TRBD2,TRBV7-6,ASSPHSGVSYNEQF
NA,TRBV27,ASSLRGTSSYNEQF
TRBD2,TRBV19,ASSITSGVSYNEQF
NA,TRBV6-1,ASSEGGTQY
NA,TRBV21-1,ASSKDQTGHSNQPQH
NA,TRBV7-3,ASSLRTVSGANVLT
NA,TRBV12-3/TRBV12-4,ASSFRGNEQY
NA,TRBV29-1,SVVSGRDTF
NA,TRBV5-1,ASSLVPAGGEKLF
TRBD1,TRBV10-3,AISEMTGGEEKLF
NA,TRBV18,ASSRVPQDNEQF
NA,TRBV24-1,ATRQGPYNEQF
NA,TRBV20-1,SASPGPVLYSSGNTIY